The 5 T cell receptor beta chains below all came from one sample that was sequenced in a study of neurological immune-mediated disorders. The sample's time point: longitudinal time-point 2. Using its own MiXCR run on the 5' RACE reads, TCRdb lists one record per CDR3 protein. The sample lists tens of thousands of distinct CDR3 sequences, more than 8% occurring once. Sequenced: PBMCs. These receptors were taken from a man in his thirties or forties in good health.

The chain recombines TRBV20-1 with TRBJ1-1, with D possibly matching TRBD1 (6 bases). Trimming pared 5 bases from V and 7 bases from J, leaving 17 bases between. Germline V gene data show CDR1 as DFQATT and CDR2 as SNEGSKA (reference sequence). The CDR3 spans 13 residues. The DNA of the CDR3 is TGCAGTGCTCCTTACCCTGGGGACAATGAAGCTTTCTTT. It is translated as CSAPYPGDNEAFF.

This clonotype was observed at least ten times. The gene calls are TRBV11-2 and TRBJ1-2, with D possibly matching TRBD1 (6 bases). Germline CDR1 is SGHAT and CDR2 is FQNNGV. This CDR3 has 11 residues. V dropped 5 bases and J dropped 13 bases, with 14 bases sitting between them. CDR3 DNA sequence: TGTGCCAGCAGCCTTGGGGGCGGGCTCACCTTC. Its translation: CASSLGGGLTF.

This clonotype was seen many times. The CDR3 DNA reads TGTGCCAGCAGCTTGGCGCGGGGGCGTAGCAATCAGCCCCAGCATTTT. Its protein is CASSLARGRSNQPQHF. The chain combines TRBV5-5 with TRBJ1-5; tentative D call: TRBD1 (6 bases). CDR3 length: 16 residues. CDR1 and CDR2 from the germline V gene are SGHKS and YYEKEE (reference sequence). V gave up 0 bases and J gave up 0 bases, with 10 bases separating them. Filled out from reference TRBV5-5 and TRBJ1-5, the complete variable domain reads DAGVTQSPTHLIKTRGQQVTLRCSPISGHKSVSWYQQVLGQGPQFIFQYYEKEERGRGNFPDRFSARQFPNYSSELNVNALLLGDSALYLCASSLARGRSNQPQHFGDGTRLSIL.

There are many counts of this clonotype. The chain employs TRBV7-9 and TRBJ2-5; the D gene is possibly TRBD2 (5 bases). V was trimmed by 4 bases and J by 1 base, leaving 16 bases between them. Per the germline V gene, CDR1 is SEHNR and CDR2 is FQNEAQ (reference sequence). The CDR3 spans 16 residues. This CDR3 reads CASSSLDRGPQETQYF. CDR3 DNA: TGTGCCAGCAGCTCCTTAGATCGGGGTCCCCAAGAGACCCAGTACTTC.

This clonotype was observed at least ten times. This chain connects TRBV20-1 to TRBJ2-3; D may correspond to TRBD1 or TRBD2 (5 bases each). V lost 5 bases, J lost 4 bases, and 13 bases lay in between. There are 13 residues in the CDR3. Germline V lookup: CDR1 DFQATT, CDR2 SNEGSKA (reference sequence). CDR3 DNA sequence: TGCAGTGCTTGGGGACCCGTAGCAGATACGCAGTATTTT. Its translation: CSAWGPVADTQYF.